Each of the 30 T cell receptor beta chains below was sequenced from the same sample in a study of T cell responses to AZD1222 COVID-19 vaccine. Some clones are missing from TCRdb's copy, which holds only in-frame ones; the method was immunoSEQ multiplex PCR. The repertoire consists of fewer than 120,000 clones, with 94% occurring once and the leading ten covering about 3%. The sample was peripheral blood, taken 28 days after the second AZD1222 dose. The receptors shown here come from an adult who received the AZD1222 COVID-19 vaccine.

The V gene is TRBV4-1, the J gene TRBJ1-5; D not resolved. This CDR3 spans 15 amino acids. With 4 bases removed from V and 6 bases from J, the gap between germline ends came to 16 bases. CDR1 MGHRA and CDR2 YSYEKL come from the germline V gene. CDR3 residues: CASSPISRVLQPQHF. CDR3 coding DNA: TGCGCCAGCAGCCCGATATCGAGGGTTCTTCAGCCCCAGCATTTT.

The chain couples TRBV19 to TRBJ2-1; no clear D. Germline loops: CDR1 LNHDA, CDR2 SQIVND (reference sequence). The CDR3 loop spans 16 amino acids. V lost 5 bases and J lost 2, with 16 bases in between. CDR3: CASSLTLFGAYNEQFF. CDR3 DNA: TGTGCCAGTAGTTTAACCCTTTTTGGCGCCTACAATGAGCAGTTCTTC.

The rearrangement uses TRBV5-4 and TRBJ2-7, with 7 positions matching TRBD1. Looked up from germline, CDR1 is SGHNT and CDR2 is YYREEE (reference sequence). The CDR3 has 15 amino acids. V gave up 4 bases and J gave up 0 bases; unmatched junction bases: 7. CDR3 DNA: TGTGCCAGCAGCCCTGGACAGGAACTCTCCTACGAGCAGTACTTC. Protein sequence: CASSPGQELSYEQYF.

The V call is TRBV3-1 (or the pseudogene TRBV3-2), the J call TRBJ1-5; D may be TRBD1 (5 bases). Between the trimmed V and J ends, which lost 5 bases and 4 bases, there was a span of 12 bases. This CDR3 is built from 14 residues. Germline V gene lookup returns CDR1 LGHDT and CDR2 YNNKEL (reference sequence). For the CDR3, the DNA is TGTGCCAGCAGCTCACAGGCGGTGAATCAGCCCCAGCATTTT. Residues: CASSSQAVNQPQHF.

J is TRBJ1-1 and V is TRBV5-1, with a tentative D call TRBD1 (6 bases). The CDR3 has 15 amino acids. With 2 bases removed from V and 0 bases from J, the gap between germline ends came to 11 bases. Germline V CDR1 and CDR2: SGHRS, YFSETQ. CDR3 bases: TGCGCCAGCAGCTTTACAGGGAGGGTGAACACTGAAGCTTTCTTT. Translated, it gives CASSFTGRVNTEAFF.

This chain uses TRBV25-1 with TRBJ2-3; D is possibly TRBD2 (6 bases). Trimming removed 9 bases at V and 4 bases at J, with 17 bases between. The germline V gene has CDR1 MGHDK and CDR2 SYGVNS. This CDR3 spans 14 amino acids. Written as DNA, the CDR3 is TGTGCCAGTGGAGGAGGGGTCCCAGCAGATACGCAGTATTTT. Translated, it gives CASGGGVPADTQYF. The whole variable domain, filled in from reference TRBV25-1 and TRBJ2-3, reads EADIYQTPRYLVIGTGKKITLECSQTMGHDKMYWYQQDPGMELHLIHYSYGVNSTEKGDLSSESTVSRIRTEHFPLTLESARPSHTSQYLCASGGGVPADTQYFGPGTRLTVL.

This chain uses TRBV5-1 with TRBJ2-7, with TRBD1 as a possible D gene (7 bases). V was trimmed by 2 bases and J by 6 bases, leaving 9 bases between them. Germline V gives CDR1 SGHRS, CDR2 YFSETQ. The CDR3 is made up of 12 amino acids. The CDR3 DNA sequence: TGCGCCAGCAGCTTCCAGGGGGGCGAGCAGTACTTC. Its protein product is CASSFQGGEQYF.

This clone was seen only once. The V gene is TRBV5-1, the J gene TRBJ2-2, with 10 bases lining up with TRBD2. The CDR3 has 17 residues. V lost 0 bases to trimming and J lost 7 bases; unmatched junction nucleotides: 9. CDR1 and CDR2 (germline): SGHRS, YFSETQ. In DNA, the CDR3 is TGCGCCAGCAGCTTGGTCCTAGCGGGGGACCTGGGCGGGGAGCTGTTTTTT. Amino acid sequence: CASSLVLAGDLGGELFF.

This clone was detected only once. The J gene is TRBJ2-3, the V gene TRBV11-2; 10 bases map to TRBD2. J gave up 5 bases and V 5 bases, and 7 bases lay outside the gene matches. Germline V lookup: CDR1 SGHAT, CDR2 FQNNGV. The CDR3 spans 15 residues. The CDR3 here is CASSGERGGRDTQYF. In nucleotides, the CDR3 is TGTGCCAGCAGCGGGGAGCGGGGGGGCCGAGATACGCAGTATTTT.

The chain uses TRBV4-1 and TRBJ1-3, with TRBD1 as a possible D gene (5 bases). This CDR3 contains 15 residues. V lost 1 base to trimming and J lost 0 bases, with 7 bases between them. Germline V gene lookup returns CDR1 MGHRA and CDR2 YSYEKL. The CDR3 nucleotides read TGCGCCAGCAGCCAAGGGGGGTTCTCTGGAAACACCATATATTTT. Amino acid sequence: CASSQGGFSGNTIYF.

The chain has TRBV5-1 and TRBJ2-2; D gene unclear. Trimming shortened V by 4 bases and J by 6 bases, and 7 bases separated the two germline ends. CDR1 is SGHRS and CDR2 is YFSETQ in the germline V gene. The CDR3 is 12 residues long. The CDR3 nucleotides are TGCGCCAGCAGCCCAGTGTCCGGGGAGCTGTTTTTT. Translated: CASSPVSGELFF.

This clone occurred a few times. The genes are TRBV29-1 and TRBJ1-4; 7 bases match TRBD1. This CDR3 spans 13 amino acids. The germline V gene encodes CDR1 SQVTM and CDR2 ANQGSEA. V lost 6 bases, J lost 1 base, and 2 bases stayed unmatched. CDR3 sequence reads: CSVTGVTNEKLFF. In DNA, the CDR3 is TGCAGCGTCACAGGGGTAACTAATGAAAAACTGTTTTTT.

The V gene is TRBV7-7, the J gene TRBJ2-5; D is uncertain. Trimming took off 4 bases at V and 0 bases at J, with 12 bases between the two ends. Germline-derived CDR1 and CDR2 are SSHAT and FNYEAQ (reference sequence). This CDR3 is 15 amino acids long. The CDR3 region has the DNA TGTGCCAGCAGCTCATCCCCCGACTACCAAGAGACCCAGTACTTC. This encodes CASSSSPDYQETQYF.

This chain joins TRBV6-5 and TRBJ1-5, with 8 bases lining up with TRBD1. The CDR3 is 14 amino acids. Germline CDR1 and CDR2: MNHEY and SVGAGI. With 5 bases clipped from V and 7 bases from J, the junction kept 7 bases outside the gene matches. CDR3 sequence: CASSPDRAGQPQHF. CDR3 in DNA: TGTGCCAGCAGTCCGGACAGGGCTGGGCAGCCCCAGCATTTT.

The chain uses TRBV10-3 and TRBJ1-2, with 8 bases matching TRBD1. The CDR3 length is 14 residues. The germline V gene has CDR1 ENHRY and CDR2 SYGVKD. V was clipped by 4 bases and J by 2 bases; unmatched bases: 3. The DNA of the CDR3 is TGTGCCATCAGTGGGCAGGGGGCGAACTATGGCTACACCTTC. Protein sequence: CAISGQGANYGYTF.

In its sample, this clone was seen once. The genes are TRBV29-1 and TRBJ2-2, with D tentatively TRBD2 (7 bases). Trimming removed 7 bases from V and 3 bases from J, with 15 bases in between. Germline V gives CDR1 SQVTM, CDR2 ANQGSEA. The CDR3 has 14 residues. The CDR3 DNA sequence: TGCAGCGGAAAAGGGGGGGTAGACACCGGGGAGCTGTTTTTT. It codes for CSGKGGVDTGELFF.

This chain connects TRBV3-1 (or the pseudogene TRBV3-2) to TRBJ1-2; 7 positions agree with TRBD1. The CDR3 runs 14 residues. J gave up 4 bases and V 4 bases, and 6 bases lay outside the gene matches. Germline V gene sequence: CDR1 LGHDT, CDR2 YNNKEL (reference sequence). The CDR3, as DNA: TGTGCCAGCAGCCGCTCGACAGGGAGCTATGGCTACACCTTC. This translates into CASSRSTGSYGYTF.

The V call is TRBV19, the J call TRBJ1-3; no firm D call. Germline assignment: CDR1 LNHDA and CDR2 SQIVND (reference sequence). V gave up 5 bases and J gave up 1 base, with 6 bases separating them. The CDR3 consists of 13 residues. The CDR3 here is CASSYNSGNTIYF. The CDR3 DNA is TGTGCCAGTAGTTATAATTCTGGAAACACCATATATTTT.

The chain is built from TRBV19 and TRBJ2-3; tentative D call: TRBD2 (5 bases). CDR1 and CDR2 from the germline V gene are LNHDA and SQIVND (reference sequence). The CDR3 length is 13 residues. Between the trimmed V and J ends, which lost 5 bases and 6 bases, there was a span of 12 bases. DNA of the CDR3: TGTGCCAGTAGTGTTCAAGGCGGGGATACGCAGTATTTT. It is translated as CASSVQGGDTQYF.

The chain links TRBV6-5 to TRBJ2-1; D remains unclear. The germline V and J ends were trimmed by 7 bases and 4 bases, with 17 bases remaining between them. CDR1 is MNHEY and CDR2 is SVGAGI in the germline V gene. CDR3 length: 15 residues. CDR3 loop: CASTQLPDEYNEQFF. The CDR3 DNA follows: TGTGCCAGCACCCAGCTACCGGACGAATACAATGAGCAGTTCTTC.

V and J are TRBV12-3 or TRBV12-4 and TRBJ2-5; possible D gene TRBD2, 5 bases. Trimming took 5 bases from V and 4 from J, leaving 11 bases between them. This CDR3 spans 13 amino acids. CDR3 in DNA: TGTGCCAGCAGTCCCTCGGGGTTAGAGACCCAGTACTTC. Protein sequence: CASSPSGLETQYF.

The V and J genes are TRBV10-3 and TRBJ2-1; 8 bases map to TRBD2. Germline V CDR1 and CDR2: ENHRY, SYGVKD. This CDR3 region has 14 residues. Germline trimming cut 5 bases from V and 9 bases from J; bases unmatched to any gene: 9. DNA of the CDR3: TGTGCCATCAGTATGACGGGAGGGCTAGCTGAGCAGTTCTTC. Its translation: CAISMTGGLAEQFF.

The gene calls are TRBV3-1 (or the pseudogene TRBV3-2) and TRBJ1-2; D may be TRBD1 (5 bases). Deletions cut 1 base from V and 4 bases from J, with 7 bases between. The germline V gene encodes CDR1 LGHDT and CDR2 YNNKEL (reference sequence). The CDR3 sequence is 13 residues long. CDR3 region: CASSQVGVYGYTF. In nucleotides, the CDR3 is TGTGCCAGCAGCCAAGTAGGGGTCTATGGCTACACCTTC.

This clone was observed a single time. The chain joins TRBV5-1 to TRBJ2-3; possible D gene TRBD1, 6 bases. The germline V gene encodes CDR1 SGHRS and CDR2 YFSETQ. Trimming removed 0 bases from V and 2 bases from J, with 10 bases in between. The CDR3 runs 15 residues. The DNA for the CDR3 is TGCGCCAGCAGCTTGGGGGACATCACCACAGATACGCAGTATTTT. Its translation: CASSLGDITTDTQYF.

This clone was recorded only once. The chain couples TRBV3-1 (or the pseudogene TRBV3-2) to TRBJ1-1; TRBD1 matches at 9 bases. CDR3 length: 15 amino acids. Germline CDR1 LGHDT, CDR2 YNNKEL (reference sequence). The V and J ends lost 2 bases and 7 bases, in that order; junction bases with no gene match: 8. The CDR3 DNA is TGTGCCAGCAGCCAATTTGGACAGGGGCGAAATGAAGCTTTCTTT. It specifies CASSQFGQGRNEAFF.

The V and J genes are TRBV5-1 and TRBJ2-3; maybe TRBD2 (7 bases). Germline CDR1 and CDR2: SGHRS and YFSETQ. The CDR3 consists of 17 residues. V lost 4 bases to trimming and J lost 1 base, with 19 bases between them. As DNA, the CDR3 is TGCGCCAGCAGCCTGGGACAAACGGGGGGCCGCACAGATACGCAGTATTTT. Encoded protein: CASSLGQTGGRTDTQYF.

The V gene is TRBV5-1, the J gene TRBJ2-7, with D unresolved. CDR1 SGHRS and CDR2 YFSETQ come from the germline V gene. The CDR3 has 15 amino acids. V lost 8 bases, J lost 2 bases, and 20 bases lay in between. The CDR3 DNA reads TGCGCCAGTAGCACCTCCCCCGGGCCAACCTACGAGCAGTACTTC. It codes for CASSTSPGPTYEQYF.

CDR3 in DNA: TGTGCCAGCAGTGACCCGACCGGGACGGAGAATCAGCCCCAGCATTTT. This encodes CASSDPTGTENQPQHF. This chain links TRBV25-1 with TRBJ1-5; D is possibly TRBD1 (5 bases). Trimming stripped 3 bases from V and 4 bases from J, with 16 bases between. Germline V gene data show CDR1 as MGHDK and CDR2 as SYGVNS. This CDR3 has 16 residues.

V is TRBV27 and J is TRBJ1-6, with a weak D call TRBD1 (5 bases). CDR1 MNHEY and CDR2 SMNVEV come from the germline V gene (reference sequence). The V and J ends lost 0 bases and 7 bases respectively, with 10 bases between them. This CDR3 spans 15 amino acids. This CDR3 reads CASSLSLGGNSPLHF. The CDR3 bases are TGTGCCAGCAGTTTATCTCTGGGGGGGAATTCACCCCTCCACTTT.

The chain combines TRBV25-1 with TRBJ2-7; TRBD1 aligns across 7 bases. The junction had 5 bases not matched to a gene; V was cut back by 6 bases and J by 3 bases. The CDR3 covers 13 residues. Germline CDR1 and CDR2: MGHDK and SYGVNS. CDR3 coding DNA: TGTGCCAGCAGGGGGACAGCACACTACGAGCAGTACTTC. It specifies CASRGTAHYEQYF.